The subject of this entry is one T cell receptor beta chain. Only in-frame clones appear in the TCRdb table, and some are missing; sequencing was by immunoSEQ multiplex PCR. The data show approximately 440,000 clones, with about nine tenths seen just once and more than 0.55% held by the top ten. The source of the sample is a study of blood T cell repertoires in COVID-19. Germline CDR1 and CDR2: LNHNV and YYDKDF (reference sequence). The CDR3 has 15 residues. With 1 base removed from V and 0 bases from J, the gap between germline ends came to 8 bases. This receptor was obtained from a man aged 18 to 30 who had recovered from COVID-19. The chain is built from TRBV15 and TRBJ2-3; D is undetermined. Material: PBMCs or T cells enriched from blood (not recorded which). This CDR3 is CATSRVGGSTDTQYF. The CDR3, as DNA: TGTGCCACCAGCAGAGTAGGCGGTAGCACAGATACGCAGTATTTT.